This T cell receptor beta chain was sequenced for a study of blood T cells in healthy people across ages. Across the study: Roughly one uniquely barcoded beta molecule per two T cells was captured.

V shed 4 bases, J shed 7 bases, and the junction held 5 bases outside the gene matches. The CDR3 spans 13 residues. Germline CDR1 and CDR2: SGHDT and YYEEEE. Primed by a sample-barcoded 5' primer and a J-beta primer mix, a second PCR proceeded for 7 to 11 cycles. TCRdb reanalysed the 5' RACE reads using MiXCR and keeps one entry per CDR3 protein. The sample includes about 780,000 distinct CDR3 sequences, roughly 24% seen only once; the top ten take over 2.5%. This clonotype was recorded a few times. These records were also assigned to another study, of T cells of mothers and their children. That report notes: Slightly, though not significantly, more overlap was seen in related than in unrelated mother-child pairs.

This TCR came from a boy younger than 18 in good health. The chain couples TRBV5-6 to TRBJ1-2; 9 bases map to TRBD1. The sequenced sample was blood. The DNA of the CDR3 is TGTGCCAGCAGCGCCACAGGGGGCGGTGGCTACACCTTC. As protein: CASSATGGGGYTF. The variable domain in full, completed from reference TRBV5-6 and TRBJ1-2, reads DAGVTQSPTHLIKTRGQQVTLRCSPKSGHDTVSWYQQALGQGPQFIFQYYEEEERQRGNFPDRFSGHQFPNYSSELNVNALLLGDSALYLCASSATGGGGYTFGSGTRLTVV.